The 26 T cell receptor beta chains in this list originate from one sample, sequenced in a study of regulatory T cells in long-lasting Graves disease. Combining iRepertoire HTBI primers with Arm-PCR of CDR3 regions, the authors built TCR beta libraries. TCRdb recomputed calls from the multiplex PCR reads with MiXCR, one row per CDR3 protein. This repertoire shows about 530,000 distinct CDR3 sequences, around 15% found once; its top ten account for more than 20%. Time point: newly diagnosed GD, antithyroid drugs for less than 3 months. Making the TCR library involved RNA that had been extracted from PBMCs. The data were also submitted as part of a second study, on T cells in Graves' hyperthyroidism and ophthalmopathy.

This sample comprised peripheral blood mononuclear cells (PBMCs), obtained at new diagnosis, from a patient treated with antithyroid drugs. The receptors come from a woman aged 40-60 years with Graves disease.

There are many counts of this clonotype. The rearrangement links TRBV7-2 to TRBJ2-1; D perhaps matches TRBD2 (7 bases). V lost 5 bases, J lost 3 bases, and 17 bases lay in between. From germline, CDR1 is SGHTA and CDR2 FQGNSA. This CDR3 is 16 amino acids long. CDR3 region: CASSTQGGIFYNEQFF. CDR3 coding DNA: TGTGCCAGCAGCACACAGGGAGGGATCTTCTACAATGAGCAGTTCTTC.

This clonotype appeared a few times. J is TRBJ2-5 and V is TRBV3-1; tentative D call: TRBD2 (6 bases). CDR1 is LGHDT and CDR2 is YNNKEL in the germline V gene (reference sequence). The germline V and J ends were trimmed by 1 base and 2 bases, with 14 bases remaining between them. This CDR3 comprises 16 residues. In DNA, the CDR3 is TGTGCCAGCAGCCAAGGGGGACTTATAATTCAAGAGACCCAGTACTTC. Translating gives CASSQGGLIIQETQYF.

This clonotype was seen at least ten times. The J gene is TRBJ1-1, the V gene TRBV5-1, with no clear D. Germline V lookup: CDR1 SGHRS, CDR2 YFSETQ. V lost 4 bases to trimming and J lost 5 bases, with 12 bases between them. CDR3 length: 13 residues. CDR3 sequence reads: CASSRETITEAFF. The DNA for the CDR3 is TGCGCCAGCAGCCGGGAAACTATAACTGAAGCTTTCTTT.

This clonotype was counted at least ten times. This CDR3 is CASSLAGQQKLFF. Here the CDR3 DNA reads TGTGCCAGCAGTTTAGCCGGACAGCAAAAACTGTTTTTT. The V call is TRBV12-3 or TRBV12-4, the J call TRBJ1-4, with D perhaps matching TRBD1 (6 bases). This CDR3 is 13 amino acids long. Trimming removed 0 bases at V and 9 bases at J, with 8 bases between.

The chain uses TRBV12-3 or TRBV12-4 and TRBJ2-7; D may be TRBD1 (5 bases). The CDR3 is made up of 14 amino acids. V lost 6 bases and J 3 bases, leaving 15 bases between the germline ends. As DNA, the CDR3 is TGTGCCAGCAGCCGTAGAGACAGTTTCTACGAGCAGTACTTC. Protein product: CASSRRDSFYEQYF.

This chain joins TRBV5-1 and TRBJ2-3; TRBD1 matches 7 bases. The V segment lost 4 bases and the J segment 3 bases; nucleotides outside the gene matches: 5. Germline CDR1 and CDR2: SGHRS and YFSETQ. CDR3 length: 14 residues. CDR3 region: CASSIGQETDTQYF. The CDR3 nucleotides read TGCGCCAGCAGCATAGGACAGGAAACAGATACGCAGTATTTT.

There are many counts of this clonotype. The rearrangement links TRBV12-3 or TRBV12-4 to TRBJ1-1; 7 nucleotides line up with TRBD1. The length of the CDR3 is 13 residues. After removal of 7 bases from V and 0 bases from J, the junction contained 2 bases not matched to a gene. The CDR3 DNA follows: TGTGCCAGCAAGGGACAGCTGAACACTGAAGCTTTCTTT. As protein: CASKGQLNTEAFF.

This clonotype has a count of ten or more. The chain links TRBV30 to TRBJ1-1; tentative D call: TRBD1 (5 bases). CDR3 length equals 16 residues. The V and J ends lost 0 bases and 0 bases respectively, with 14 bases between them. CDR1 is GTSNPN and CDR2 is SVGIG in the germline V gene (reference sequence). As DNA, the CDR3 is TGTGCCTGGAGTGTAAGATGGGCAGGGATGAACACTGAAGCTTTCTTT. It encodes CAWSVRWAGMNTEAFF.

The V call is TRBV20-1, the J call TRBJ1-1, with D perhaps matching TRBD1 (5 bases). Per the germline V gene, CDR1 is DFQATT and CDR2 is SNEGSKA (reference sequence). Trimming pared 4 bases from V and 2 bases from J, leaving 11 bases between. This CDR3 has 13 amino acids. CDR3 loop: CSAKTGYNTEAFF. The CDR3 nucleotides are TGCAGTGCTAAAACAGGTTATAACACTGAAGCTTTCTTT.

At least ten counts were recorded for this clonotype. V gene TRBV18 combines with J gene TRBJ1-1; weak D call: TRBD1 (6 bases). The CDR3 has 16 residues. Trimming took off 3 bases at V and 1 base at J, with 15 bases between the two ends. Germline lookup yields CDR1 KGHSH and CDR2 LQKENI. The CDR3: CASSPPQGGENTEAFF. CDR3 DNA sequence: TGTGCCAGCTCACCCCCGCAAGGGGGGGAGAACACTGAAGCTTTCTTT.

This clonotype was observed a handful of times. This chain uses TRBV14 with TRBJ1-4; 7 nucleotides align to TRBD1. Trimming removed 3 bases from V and 1 base from J; junction bases left unmatched: 2. CDR3 length equals 15 residues. The germline gives CDR1 SGHDN, CDR2 FVKESK. CDR3 DNA sequence: TGTGCCAGCAGCCAGAGACAGGGAACTAATGAAAAACTGTTTTTT. Its protein is CASSQRQGTNEKLFF.

This clonotype appeared a few times. CDR3 region: CASSTQGKYAEAFF. The CDR3, as DNA: TGTGCCAGTAGTACACAGGGTAAATACGCTGAAGCTTTCTTT. The chain carries TRBV19 and TRBJ1-1, with TRBD1 as a possible D gene (6 bases). The V and J ends lost 4 bases and 6 bases respectively, with 15 bases between them. Germline V gene sequence: CDR1 LNHDA, CDR2 SQIVND (reference sequence). CDR3 length: 14 amino acids.

This clonotype occurred a few times. The chain uses TRBV12-3 or TRBV12-4 and TRBJ2-3; D is undetermined. V dropped 3 bases and J dropped 0 bases, with 10 bases sitting between them. The CDR3 is made up of 15 amino acids. CDR3 DNA sequence: TGTGCCAGCAGTTTCCCCCACCTGAGCACAGATACGCAGTATTTT. Translation gives CASSFPHLSTDTQYF.

The sample holds many counts of this clonotype. The V call is TRBV27, the J call TRBJ1-5; no firm D call. The CDR3 runs to 18 residues. V lost 5 bases and J lost 2, with 22 bases in between. From germline, CDR1 is MNHEY and CDR2 SMNVEV (reference sequence). The DNA of the CDR3 is TGTGCCAGCAGTAAGTCCGGGCCACCAGTCGCGGGCAATCAGCCCCAGCATTTT. Translating it yields CASSKSGPPVAGNQPQHF.

This clonotype was counted at least ten times. The chain couples TRBV6-9 to TRBJ2-5; TRBD2 aligns across 7 bases. This CDR3 is 16 amino acids long. With V trimmed by 3 bases and J by 3 bases, 10 bases remained unmatched. Germline CDR1 is MNHGY and CDR2 is SVAAGI. CDR3 sequence: CASSYPPGRVEETQYF. The CDR3 bases are TGTGCCAGCAGTTACCCGCCTGGGAGGGTAGAAGAGACCCAGTACTTC.

About this clonotype: Its ends do not fully match the called genes, so a read error is possible. The V call is TRBV24-1, the J call TRBJ2-3, with D perhaps matching TRBD1 or TRBD2 (6 bases each). The CDR3 totals 19 residues. In germline, CDR1 is KGHDR, CDR2 SFDVKD. The chain's CDR3 is CATSDPSFSGSGGTDTRYF. The CDR3 DNA sequence: TGTGCCACCAGTGACCCATCCTTTTCGGGTTCCGGGGGCACAGATACGCGGTATTTT.

This clonotype was counted ten times or more. The CDR3 reads CASSPRTGGMNQPQHF. CDR3 DNA sequence: TGTGCCAGCAGTCCAAGGACAGGGGGAATGAATCAGCCCCAGCATTTT. The chain links TRBV28 to TRBJ1-5, with 10 positions matching TRBD1. Trimming cost V 5 bases and J 4 bases; bases outside gene matches: 8. This CDR3 contains 16 residues. CDR1 is MDHEN and CDR2 is SYDVKM in the germline V gene.

This clonotype qualifies as medium-sized (0.01 to 0.1%). The chain combines TRBV5-5 with TRBJ2-3, with D uncertain. V lost 0 bases to trimming and J lost 2 bases, with 16 bases between them. This CDR3 region has 17 residues. Germline values: CDR1 SGHKS, CDR2 YYEKEE (reference sequence). The CDR3 DNA follows: TGTGCCAGCAGCTTGGATCCTGTAGGCCAGGCCACAGATACGCAGTATTTT. Encoded protein: CASSLDPVGQATDTQYF.

This clonotype was seen a few times. The rearrangement joins TRBV7-9 to TRBJ2-6, with a possible D match to TRBD2 (6 bases). In germline, CDR1 is SEHNR, CDR2 FQNEAQ (reference sequence). This CDR3 has 16 amino acids. Trimming cost V 11 bases and J 0 bases, with 17 bases left between them. This chain's CDR3 is CAGTGLASSGANVLTF. CDR3 DNA sequence: TGTGCCGGGACGGGACTGGCGAGCTCTGGGGCCAACGTCCTGACTTTC. Supplemented by reference TRBV7-9 and TRBJ2-6, the full variable domain reads DTGVSQNPRHKITKRGQNVTFRCDPISEHNRLYWYRQTLGQGPEFLTYFQNEAQLEKSRLLSDRFSAERPKGSFSTLEIQRTEQGDSAMYLCAGTGLASSGANVLTFGAGSRLTVL.

This clonotype was counted between two and nine times. The V call is TRBV7-2, the J call TRBJ1-2; D is perhaps TRBD1 (5 bases). The length of the CDR3 is 13 residues. The germline V and J ends were trimmed by 5 bases and 6 bases, with 13 bases remaining between them. The germline CDR1 and CDR2 sequences are SGHTA and FQGNSA. The CDR3 here is CASSTAGGNGYTF. CDR3 sequence (DNA): TGTGCCAGCAGCACGGCCGGGGGGAATGGCTACACCTTC.

As for this clonotype: Being one base from a much bigger clone, this may be a read error. The chain employs TRBV15 and TRBJ2-7; D may be TRBD1 or TRBD2 (5 bases each). V was cut by 8 bases and J by 7 bases, with 21 bases left in between. The length of the CDR3 is 14 residues. CDR1 is LNHNV and CDR2 is YYDKDF in the germline V gene (reference sequence). The CDR3 nucleotides are TGTGCCACCGCAGGGACGGTTAGGGTCAATGAGCAGTACTTC. It specifies CATAGTVRVNEQYF.

V usage is TRBV4-1 and J usage is TRBJ1-1; D unresolved. The ends were cut back, 0 bases at V and 11 bases at J, with 13 bases in the middle. Germline V CDR1 and CDR2: MGHRA, YSYEKL. This CDR3 is 13 amino acids long. The CDR3: CASSQESGVDAFF. The CDR3, as DNA: TGCGCCAGCAGCCAAGAAAGCGGGGTCGATGCTTTCTTT.

This clonotype was detected ten times or more. The chain uses TRBV3-1 and TRBJ1-1, with D unclear. Germline-derived CDR1 and CDR2 are LGHDT and YNNKEL (reference sequence). This CDR3 spans 11 amino acids. V lost 4 bases and J 7 bases, leaving 7 bases between the germline ends. CDR3 region: CASSPGDEAFF. The CDR3 DNA sequence: TGTGCCAGCAGCCCGGGCGATGAAGCTTTCTTT.

This clonotype occurred many times. J is TRBJ2-1 and V is TRBV2; 11 nucleotides agree with TRBD2. After removal of 6 bases from V and 3 bases from J, the junction contained 4 bases not matched to a gene. The CDR3 is 15 amino acids. Germline CDR1 and CDR2: SNHLY and FYNNEI. The CDR3 nucleotides are TGTGCCAGCAGCCGGGGACTAGCGGTCTACAATGAGCAGTTCTTC. It codes for CASSRGLAVYNEQFF.

The gene calls are TRBV27 and TRBJ1-5, with 7 bases identical to TRBD1. Trimming at V came to 6 bases and at J to 9 bases, leaving 5 bases not matched to a gene. From germline, CDR1 is MNHEY and CDR2 SMNVEV (reference sequence). This CDR3 is built from 12 residues. CDR3 sequence (DNA): TGTGCCAGCAGGACAGGGAGTCGGCCCCAGCATTTT. Translated: CASRTGSRPQHF.

V and J are TRBV19 and TRBJ1-5; D is perhaps TRBD1 (5 bases). This CDR3 comprises 16 residues. Germline V gene sequence: CDR1 LNHDA, CDR2 SQIVND (reference sequence). The V end lost 7 bases, the J end lost 0 bases, and 16 bases lay between the germline ends. CDR3 coding DNA: TGTGCCAGTAACAACCACCAGGGTCGTAGCAATCAGCCCCAGCATTTT. It specifies CASNNHQGRSNQPQHF.